What follows describes a single T cell receptor (beta chain). This specimen belongs to a study of blood T cell repertoires in COVID-19. Across the study: T cells, B-cell-depleted T cells, or PBMCs supplied cDNA or gDNA.

Here immunoSEQ multiplex PCR was the method, and the copy in TCRdb shows in-frame clones only, minus some. Seen here are 250,000 to 350,000 clones, 90% observed once, and the top ten hold 1% to 1.3%. CDR3 length: 15 amino acids. Germline loops: CDR1 SGDLS, CDR2 YYNGEE. The V gene lost 0 bases and the J gene lost 3 bases, with 13 bases spanning the gap. The sequence came from a woman younger than 45 who had recovered from COVID-19. This chain links TRBV9 with TRBJ2-7; the D gene is possibly TRBD1 (5 bases). The sequencing sample was made of PBMCs or T cells enriched from blood (not recorded which). CDR3 nucleotide sequence: TGTGCCAGCAGCGTAGCGGCAGGGAATTACTACGAGCAGTACTTC. Its protein is CASSVAAGNYYEQYF.